Described below is a single T cell receptor beta chain sequence and its context. This specimen comes from a study of technical replicates of blood from a handful of donors. Data came from immunoSEQ multiplex PCR; TCRdb stores just in-frame clones and leaves some out. In the table there are about 94,000 clones, around 95% of which are singletons. Trimming removed 1 base at V and 4 bases at J, with 11 bases between. The germline V gene has CDR1 SGHAT and CDR2 FQNNGV. The CDR3 runs 15 residues. The V gene is TRBV11-2, the J gene TRBJ2-1, with a possible D match to TRBD1 (5 bases). The TCR sequence derives from a human donor in good health. Sample: T cells isolated from PBMCs. This chain's CDR3 is CASSLGGSEYNEQFF. The DNA for the CDR3 is TGTGCCAGCAGCTTAGGGGGCTCGGAATACAATGAGCAGTTCTTC.